This T cell receptor beta chain stems from a study of T cells in Graves' hyperthyroidism and ophthalmopathy. CDR1 is WNHNN, CDR2 SYGVQD, per germline (reference sequence). V was cut by 4 bases and J by 10 bases, with 11 bases left in between. This CDR3 comprises 12 residues. Pregnant or lactating patients were excluded, as were those with uncontrolled infection or other autoimmune disease. This clonotype was observed at least ten times. Template material for amplifying TCR beta CDR3 regions consisted of RNA transcripts. A first-round RT-PCR of the TCR CDR3 used the HTBI primer set. One entry per CDR3 protein, called by TCRdb with MiXCR from the multiplex PCR reads. The table lists roughly 700,000 distinct CDR3 sequences, around 16% of them singletons.

The sequenced material came from blood. The chain recombines TRBV10-1 with TRBJ2-1; a weak D match, TRBD2 (6 bases). The clonotype was recovered from a man aged 50 to 59 with Graves' hyperthyroidism. The CDR3, as DNA: TGCGCCAGCAGTGGCGGCGGGGCCGAGCAGTTCTTC. Its protein product is CASSGGGAEQFF.